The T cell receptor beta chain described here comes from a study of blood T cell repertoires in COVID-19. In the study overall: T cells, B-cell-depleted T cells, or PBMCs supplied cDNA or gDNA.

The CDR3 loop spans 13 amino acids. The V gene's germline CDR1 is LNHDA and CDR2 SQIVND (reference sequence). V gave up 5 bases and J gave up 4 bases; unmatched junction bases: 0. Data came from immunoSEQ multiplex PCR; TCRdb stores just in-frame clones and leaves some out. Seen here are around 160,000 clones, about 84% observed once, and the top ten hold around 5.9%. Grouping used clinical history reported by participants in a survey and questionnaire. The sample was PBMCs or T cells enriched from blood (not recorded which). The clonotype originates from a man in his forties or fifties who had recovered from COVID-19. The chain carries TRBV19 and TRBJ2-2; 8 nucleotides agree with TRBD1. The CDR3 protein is CASSDRGTGELFF. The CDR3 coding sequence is TGTGCCAGTAGTGACAGGGGCACCGGGGAGCTGTTTTTT.